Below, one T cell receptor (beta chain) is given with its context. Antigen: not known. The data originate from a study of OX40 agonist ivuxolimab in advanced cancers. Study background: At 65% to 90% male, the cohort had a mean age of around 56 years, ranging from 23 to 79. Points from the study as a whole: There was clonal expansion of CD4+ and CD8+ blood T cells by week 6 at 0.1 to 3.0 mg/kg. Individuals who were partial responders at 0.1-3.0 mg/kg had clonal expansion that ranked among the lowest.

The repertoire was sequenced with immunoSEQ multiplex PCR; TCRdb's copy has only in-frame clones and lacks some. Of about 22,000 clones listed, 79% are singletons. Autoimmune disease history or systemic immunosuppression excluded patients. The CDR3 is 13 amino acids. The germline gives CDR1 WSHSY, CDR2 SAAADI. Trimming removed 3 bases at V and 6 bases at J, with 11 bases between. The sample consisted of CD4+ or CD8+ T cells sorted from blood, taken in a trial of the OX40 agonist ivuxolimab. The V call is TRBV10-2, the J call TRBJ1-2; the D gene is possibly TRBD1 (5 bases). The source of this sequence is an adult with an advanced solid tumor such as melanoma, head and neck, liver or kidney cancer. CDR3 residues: CASSDRGEHGYTF. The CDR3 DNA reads TGCGCCAGCAGTGATAGAGGGGAGCATGGCTACACCTTC.